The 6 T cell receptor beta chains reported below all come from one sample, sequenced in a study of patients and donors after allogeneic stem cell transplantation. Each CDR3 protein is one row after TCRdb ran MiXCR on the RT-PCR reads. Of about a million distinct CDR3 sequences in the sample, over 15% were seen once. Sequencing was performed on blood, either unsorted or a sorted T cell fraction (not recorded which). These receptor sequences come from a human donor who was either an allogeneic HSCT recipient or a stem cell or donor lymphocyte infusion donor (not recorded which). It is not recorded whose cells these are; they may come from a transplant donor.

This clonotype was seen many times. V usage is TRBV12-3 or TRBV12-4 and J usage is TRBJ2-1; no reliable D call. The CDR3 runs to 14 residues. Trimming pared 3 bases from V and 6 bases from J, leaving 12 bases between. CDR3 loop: CASSFSRTVNEQFF. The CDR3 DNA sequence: TGTGCCAGCAGTTTTTCTAGAACGGTCAATGAGCAGTTCTTC.

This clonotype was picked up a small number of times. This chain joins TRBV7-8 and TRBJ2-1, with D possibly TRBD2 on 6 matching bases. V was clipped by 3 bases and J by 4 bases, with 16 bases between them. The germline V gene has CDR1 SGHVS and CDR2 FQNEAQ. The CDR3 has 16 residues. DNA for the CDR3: TGTGCCAGCAGCTTGGGGGAATTAGCGGTTTACAATGAGCAGTTCTTC. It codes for CASSLGELAVYNEQFF.

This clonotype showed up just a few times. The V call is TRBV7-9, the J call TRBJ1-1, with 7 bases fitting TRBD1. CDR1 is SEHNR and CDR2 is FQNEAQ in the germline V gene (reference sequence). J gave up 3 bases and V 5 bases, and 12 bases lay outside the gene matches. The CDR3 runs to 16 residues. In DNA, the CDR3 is TGTGCCAGCAGCCCCCACAGGGGAATTGGGGACACTGAAGCTTTCTTT. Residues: CASSPHRGIGDTEAFF. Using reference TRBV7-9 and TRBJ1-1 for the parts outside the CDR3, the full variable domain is DTGVSQNPRHKITKRGQNVTFRCDPISEHNRLYWYRQTLGQGPEFLTYFQNEAQLEKSRLLSDRFSAERPKGSFSTLEIQRTEQGDSAMYLCASSPHRGIGDTEAFFGQGTRLTVV.

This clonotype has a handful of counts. The CDR3 loop reads CASRNRGGGHYNEQFF. The CDR3, as DNA: TGTGCCAGCAGAAATCGGGGCGGGGGCCACTACAATGAGCAGTTCTTC. The rearrangement links TRBV12-3 or TRBV12-4 to TRBJ2-1, with D possibly matching TRBD2 (7 bases). The CDR3 loop spans 16 amino acids. Trimming removed 6 bases at V and 3 bases at J, with 18 bases between.

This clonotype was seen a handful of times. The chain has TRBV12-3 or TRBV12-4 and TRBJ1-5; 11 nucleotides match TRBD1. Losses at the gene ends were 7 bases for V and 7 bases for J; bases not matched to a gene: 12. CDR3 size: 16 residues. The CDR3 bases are TGTGCCAGCAACAACTTGGACAGGGGGCGCGAACAGCCCCAGCATTTT. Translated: CASNNLDRGREQPQHF.

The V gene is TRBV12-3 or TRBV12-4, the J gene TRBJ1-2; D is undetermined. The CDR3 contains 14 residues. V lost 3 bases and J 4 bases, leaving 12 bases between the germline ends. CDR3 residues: CASSFSPVSYGYTF. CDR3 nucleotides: TGTGCCAGCAGTTTTAGCCCGGTTTCCTATGGCTACACCTTC.